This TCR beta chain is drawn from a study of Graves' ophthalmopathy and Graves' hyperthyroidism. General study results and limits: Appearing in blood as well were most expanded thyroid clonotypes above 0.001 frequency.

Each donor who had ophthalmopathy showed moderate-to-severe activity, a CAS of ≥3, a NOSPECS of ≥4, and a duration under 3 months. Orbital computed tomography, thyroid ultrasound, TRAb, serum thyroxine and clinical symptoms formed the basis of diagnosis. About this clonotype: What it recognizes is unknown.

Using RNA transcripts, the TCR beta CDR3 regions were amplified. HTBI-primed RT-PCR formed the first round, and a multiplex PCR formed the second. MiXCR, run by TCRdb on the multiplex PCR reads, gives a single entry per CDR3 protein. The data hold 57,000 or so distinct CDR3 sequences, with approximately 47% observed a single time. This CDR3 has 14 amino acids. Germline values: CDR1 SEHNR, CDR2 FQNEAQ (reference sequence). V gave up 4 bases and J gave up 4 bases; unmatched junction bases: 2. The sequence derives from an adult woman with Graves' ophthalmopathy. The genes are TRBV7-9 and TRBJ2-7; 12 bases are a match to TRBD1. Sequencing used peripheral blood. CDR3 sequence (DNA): TGTGCCAGCAGCTCGGGACAGGGGGCTTACGAGCAGTACTTC. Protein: CASSSGQGAYEQYF.